The TCR beta chain under discussion was sequenced for a study of T cell repertoires in cytomegalovirus infection. Study details: CMV infection together with matching HLA type was indicated by public TCR beta signatures.

TCRdb ran MiXCR on the reads and lists one entry per CDR3 protein. Here the sample spans about 130,000 distinct CDR3 sequences, roughly a quarter being singletons. Germline V gives CDR1 MDHEN, CDR2 SYDVKM. CDR3 size: 14 residues. V lost 4 bases and J 5 bases, leaving 12 bases between the germline ends. Regarding the study as a whole: Ex vivo, HLA-C-restricted CMV-specific TCR beta clonotypes prevailed over the rest of the response. Based on cumulative public TCR beta family frequency, carriers of CMV plus the relevant HLA were identified.

For this clonotype: Antigen specificity is unknown.

The receptor's source is a human donor in good health (CMV status not recorded). Some clones in this sample may be carry-over from other donors' samples. Sample: PBMCs, sequenced either directly or after in vitro stimulation (not recorded which). The rearrangement uses TRBV28 and TRBJ1-5; D is unresolved. The CDR3 sequence: CASSSPGLYQPQHF. The CDR3 DNA reads as TGTGCCAGCAGTTCTCCGGGTCTTTATCAGCCCCAGCATTTT.